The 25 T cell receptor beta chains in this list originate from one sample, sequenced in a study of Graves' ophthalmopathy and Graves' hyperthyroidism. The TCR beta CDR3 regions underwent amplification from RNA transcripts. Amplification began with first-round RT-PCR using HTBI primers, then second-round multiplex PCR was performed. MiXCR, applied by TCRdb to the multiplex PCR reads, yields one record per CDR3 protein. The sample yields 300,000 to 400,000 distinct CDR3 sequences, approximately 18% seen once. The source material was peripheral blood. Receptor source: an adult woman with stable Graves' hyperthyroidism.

The CDR3 loop is CASSGGWNEQYF. The CDR3 DNA reads as TGTGCCAGCTCGGGGGGGTGGAACGAGCAGTACTTC. This chain links TRBV12-3 or TRBV12-4 with TRBJ2-7; 8 positions match TRBD2. Trimming at V came to 8 bases and at J to 5 bases, leaving 5 bases not matched to a gene. This CDR3 contains 12 residues.

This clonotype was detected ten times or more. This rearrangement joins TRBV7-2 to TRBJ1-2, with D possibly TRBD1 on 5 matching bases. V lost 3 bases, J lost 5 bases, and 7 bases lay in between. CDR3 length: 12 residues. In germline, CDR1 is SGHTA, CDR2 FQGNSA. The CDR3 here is CASSLGRYGYTF. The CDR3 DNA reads TGTGCCAGCAGCTTGGGACGGTATGGCTACACCTTC.

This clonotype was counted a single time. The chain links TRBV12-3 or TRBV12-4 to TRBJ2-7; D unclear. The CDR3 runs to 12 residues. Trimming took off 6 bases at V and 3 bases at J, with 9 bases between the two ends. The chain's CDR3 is CASSSRYYEQYF. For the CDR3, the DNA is TGTGCCAGCAGCTCTCGTTACTACGAGCAGTACTTC.

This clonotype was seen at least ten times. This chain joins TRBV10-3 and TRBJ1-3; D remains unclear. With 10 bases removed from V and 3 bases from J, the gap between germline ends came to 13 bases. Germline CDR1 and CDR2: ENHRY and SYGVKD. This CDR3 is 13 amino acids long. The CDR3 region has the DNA TGTGCCACCATTGCCGGGAGTGGAAACACCATATATTTT. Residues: CATIAGSGNTIYF.

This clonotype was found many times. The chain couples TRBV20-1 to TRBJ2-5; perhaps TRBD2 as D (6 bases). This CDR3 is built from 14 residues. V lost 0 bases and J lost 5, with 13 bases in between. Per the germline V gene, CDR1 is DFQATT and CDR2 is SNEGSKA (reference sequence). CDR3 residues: CSARDARAGETQYF. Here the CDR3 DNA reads TGCAGTGCTAGAGATGCACGGGCGGGGGAGACCCAGTACTTC.

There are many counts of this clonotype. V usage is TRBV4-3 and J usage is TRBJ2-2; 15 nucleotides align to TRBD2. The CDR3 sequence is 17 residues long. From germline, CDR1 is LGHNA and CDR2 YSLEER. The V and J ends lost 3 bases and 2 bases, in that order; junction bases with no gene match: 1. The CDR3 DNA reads TGCGCCAGCAGCCAGGGACTAGCGGGAGGCAACACCGGGGAGCTGTTTTTT. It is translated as CASSQGLAGGNTGELFF.

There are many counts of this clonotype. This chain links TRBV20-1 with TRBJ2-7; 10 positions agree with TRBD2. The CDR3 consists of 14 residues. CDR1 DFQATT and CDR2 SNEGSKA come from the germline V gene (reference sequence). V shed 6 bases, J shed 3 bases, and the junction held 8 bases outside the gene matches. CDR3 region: CSANLAGVRYEQYF. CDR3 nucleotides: TGCAGTGCCAACCTAGCGGGAGTTCGCTACGAGCAGTACTTC.

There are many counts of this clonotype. CDR3 in DNA: TGTGCCACCAGCAGAGTTAGGGGTTTCGAGCAGTACTTC. It translates to CATSRVRGFEQYF. The gene calls are TRBV15 and TRBJ2-7; D possibly corresponds to TRBD1 (5 bases). The ends were cut back, 1 base at V and 6 bases at J, with 10 bases in the middle. Germline CDR1 and CDR2: LNHNV and YYDKDF (reference sequence). The CDR3 extends over 13 amino acids.

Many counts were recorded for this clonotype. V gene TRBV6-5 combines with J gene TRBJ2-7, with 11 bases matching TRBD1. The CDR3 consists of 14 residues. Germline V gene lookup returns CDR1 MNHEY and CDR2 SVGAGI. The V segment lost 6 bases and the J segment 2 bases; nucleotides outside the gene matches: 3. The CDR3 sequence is CASRRTGGPYEQYF. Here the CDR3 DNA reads TGTGCCAGCAGAAGGACAGGGGGCCCCTACGAGCAGTACTTC.

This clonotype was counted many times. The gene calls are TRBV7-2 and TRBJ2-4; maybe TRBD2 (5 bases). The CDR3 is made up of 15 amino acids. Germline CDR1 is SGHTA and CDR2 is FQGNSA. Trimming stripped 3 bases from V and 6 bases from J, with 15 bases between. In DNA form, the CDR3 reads TGTGCCAGCAGCTTTACTGAGCGGACGTCAAACATTCAGTACTTC. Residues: CASSFTERTSNIQYF.

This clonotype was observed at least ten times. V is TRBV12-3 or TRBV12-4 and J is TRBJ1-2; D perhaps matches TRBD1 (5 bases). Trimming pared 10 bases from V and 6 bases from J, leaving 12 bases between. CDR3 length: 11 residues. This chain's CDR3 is CATSGGNGYTF. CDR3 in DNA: TGTGCCACCAGCGGGGGGAATGGCTACACCTTC.

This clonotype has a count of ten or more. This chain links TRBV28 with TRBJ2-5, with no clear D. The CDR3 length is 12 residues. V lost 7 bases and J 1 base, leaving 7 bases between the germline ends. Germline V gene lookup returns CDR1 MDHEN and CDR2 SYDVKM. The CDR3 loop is CASTSPQETQYF. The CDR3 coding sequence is TGTGCCAGCACTTCCCCCCAAGAGACCCAGTACTTC.

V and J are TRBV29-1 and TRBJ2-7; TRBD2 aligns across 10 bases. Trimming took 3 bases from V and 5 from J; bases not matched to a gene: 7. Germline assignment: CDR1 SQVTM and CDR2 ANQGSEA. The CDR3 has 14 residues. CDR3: CSVEGLAGAHEQYF. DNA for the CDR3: TGCAGCGTTGAGGGTCTAGCGGGAGCCCACGAGCAGTACTTC.

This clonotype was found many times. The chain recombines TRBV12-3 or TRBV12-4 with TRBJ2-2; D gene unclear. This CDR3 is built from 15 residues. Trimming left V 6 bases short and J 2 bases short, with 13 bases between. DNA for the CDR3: TGTGCCAGCAGCGTACTGAGTTCTAACACCGGGGAGCTGTTTTTT. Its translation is CASSVLSSNTGELFF.

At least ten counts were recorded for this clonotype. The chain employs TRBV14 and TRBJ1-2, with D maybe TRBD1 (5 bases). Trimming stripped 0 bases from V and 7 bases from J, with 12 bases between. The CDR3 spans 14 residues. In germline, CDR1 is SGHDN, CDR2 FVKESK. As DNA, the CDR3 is TGTGCCAGCAGCCAAGAATGGAGTACAGGTGGCTACACCTTC. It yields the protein CASSQEWSTGGYTF.

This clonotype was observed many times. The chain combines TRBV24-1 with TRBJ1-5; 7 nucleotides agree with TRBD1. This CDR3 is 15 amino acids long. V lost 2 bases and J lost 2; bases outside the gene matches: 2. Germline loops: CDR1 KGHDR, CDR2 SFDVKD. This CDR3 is CATSDSGQGNQPQHF. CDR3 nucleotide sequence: TGTGCCACCAGTGATTCCGGACAGGGCAATCAGCCCCAGCATTTT.

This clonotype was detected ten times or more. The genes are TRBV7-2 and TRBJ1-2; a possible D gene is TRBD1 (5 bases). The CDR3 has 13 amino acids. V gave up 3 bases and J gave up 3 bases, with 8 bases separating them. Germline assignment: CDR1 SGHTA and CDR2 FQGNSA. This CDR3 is CASSLGTYYGYTF. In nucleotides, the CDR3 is TGTGCCAGCAGCTTGGGGACTTACTATGGCTACACCTTC.

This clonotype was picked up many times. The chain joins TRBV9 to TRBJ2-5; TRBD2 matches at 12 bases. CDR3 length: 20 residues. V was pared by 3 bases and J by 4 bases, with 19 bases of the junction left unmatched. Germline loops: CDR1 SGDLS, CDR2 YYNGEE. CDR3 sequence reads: CASSANRDGGLAGRRETQYF. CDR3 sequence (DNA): TGTGCCAGCAGCGCAAACCGGGACGGCGGACTAGCGGGAAGGAGAGAGACCCAGTACTTC.

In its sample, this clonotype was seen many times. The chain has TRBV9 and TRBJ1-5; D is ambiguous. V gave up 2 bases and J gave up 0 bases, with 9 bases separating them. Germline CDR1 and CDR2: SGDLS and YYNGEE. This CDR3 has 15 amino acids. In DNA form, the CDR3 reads TGTGCCAGCAGCGTTGGACCTGATAGCAATCAGCCCCAGCATTTT. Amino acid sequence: CASSVGPDSNQPQHF.

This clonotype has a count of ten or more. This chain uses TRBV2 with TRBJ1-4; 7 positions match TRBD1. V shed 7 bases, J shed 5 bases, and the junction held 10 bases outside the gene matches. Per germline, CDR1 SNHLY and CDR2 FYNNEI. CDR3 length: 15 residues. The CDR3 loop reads CASNTRTGQNEKLFF. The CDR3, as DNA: TGTGCCAGCAATACCCGGACAGGACAGAATGAAAAACTGTTTTTT.

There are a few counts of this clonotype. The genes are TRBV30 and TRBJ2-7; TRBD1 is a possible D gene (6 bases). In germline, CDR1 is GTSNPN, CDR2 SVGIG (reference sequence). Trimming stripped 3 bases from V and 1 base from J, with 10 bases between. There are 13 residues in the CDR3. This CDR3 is CAWRPGVSYEQYF. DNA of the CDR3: TGTGCCTGGAGACCAGGGGTGTCCTACGAGCAGTACTTC.

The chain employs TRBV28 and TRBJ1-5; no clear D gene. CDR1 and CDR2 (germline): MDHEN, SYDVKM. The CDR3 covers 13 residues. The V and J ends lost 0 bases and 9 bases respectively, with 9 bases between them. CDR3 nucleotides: TGTGCCAGCAGTTTATGGGGGAATAGGCCCCAGCATTTT. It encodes CASSLWGNRPQHF.

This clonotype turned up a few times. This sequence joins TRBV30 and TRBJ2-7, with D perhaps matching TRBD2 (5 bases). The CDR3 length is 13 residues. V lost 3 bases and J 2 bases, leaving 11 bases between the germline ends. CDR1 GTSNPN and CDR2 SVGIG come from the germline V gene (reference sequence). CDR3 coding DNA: TGTGCCTGGAGGGTCGTGGGAGCCTACGAGCAGTACTTC. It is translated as CAWRVVGAYEQYF.

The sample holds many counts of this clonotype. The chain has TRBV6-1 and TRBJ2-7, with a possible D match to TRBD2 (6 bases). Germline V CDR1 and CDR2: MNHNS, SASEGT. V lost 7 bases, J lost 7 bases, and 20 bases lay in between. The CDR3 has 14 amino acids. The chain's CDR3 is CASTSPRGIGEQYF. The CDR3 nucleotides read TGTGCCAGCACCTCGCCACGGGGGATTGGGGAGCAGTACTTC.

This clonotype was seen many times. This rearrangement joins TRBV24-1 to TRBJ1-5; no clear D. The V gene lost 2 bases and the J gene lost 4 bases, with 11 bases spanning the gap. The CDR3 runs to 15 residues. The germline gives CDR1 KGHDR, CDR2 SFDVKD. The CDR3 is CATSDSKPGNQPQHF. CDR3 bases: TGTGCCACCAGTGATTCCAAGCCGGGGAATCAGCCCCAGCATTTT.